Listed here are 19 T cell receptor beta chains from one sample, sequenced in a study of CD8+CD57+ T cells in acquired aplastic anemia. TCR beta VDJ combinations and CDR3 sequences were profiled from genomic DNA. TCRdb used MiXCR to reprocess the reads, holding one entry per CDR3 protein. The sample lists more than 200,000 distinct CDR3 sequences; around 49% were seen once. Whoever was chosen for sequencing had shown CD8+CD57+ cell expansion by flow cytometry. The specimen was sorted CD4+, CD8+, or CD8+CD57+ T cells (not recorded which) from PBMCs. Receptors originate from a human donor with aplastic anemia.

This clonotype is medium-sized within its sample. The chain is built from TRBV10-3 and TRBJ2-7; 14 nucleotides agree with TRBD2. Trimming cost V 7 bases and J 1 base; bases outside gene matches: 3. The CDR3 contains 15 residues. Per the germline V gene, CDR1 is ENHRY and CDR2 is SYGVKD. CDR3 in amino acids: CAIKGTSGGSYEQYF. The CDR3 nucleotides are TGTGCCATCAAAGGGACTAGCGGGGGATCCTACGAGCAGTACTTC.

The chain recombines TRBV12-5 with TRBJ2-2; possibly TRBD1 for D (6 bases). The CDR3 is 16 amino acids. The V gene lost 3 bases and the J gene lost 0 bases, with 11 bases spanning the gap. CDR1 and CDR2 (germline): LGHNT, FRNRAP. The CDR3 reads CASGLRDTANTGELFF. In DNA form, the CDR3 reads TGTGCTAGTGGTTTAAGGGACACGGCGAACACCGGGGAGCTGTTTTTT. The full variable domain, completed using reference TRBV12-5 and TRBJ2-2, is DARVTQTPRHKVTEMGQEVTMRCQPILGHNTVFWYRQTMMQGLELLAYFRNRAPLDDSGMPKDRFSAEMPDATLATLKIQPSEPRDSAVYFCASGLRDTANTGELFFGEGSRLTVL.

The table lists this clonotype with many counts. The gene calls are TRBV19 and TRBJ1-6; unclear D gene. Trimming shortened V by 2 bases and J by 6 bases, and 14 bases separated the two germline ends. CDR1 and CDR2 from the germline V gene are LNHDA and SQIVND (reference sequence). CDR3 length equals 16 residues. CDR3 bases: TGTGCCAGTAGTATATCGGGCGGTTCGGGTAATTCACCCCTCCACTTT. Amino acids: CASSISGGSGNSPLHF.

The rearrangement uses TRBV10-3 and TRBJ1-2; D possibly corresponds to TRBD1 (5 bases). This CDR3 is 15 amino acids long. Trimming pared 4 bases from V and 5 bases from J, leaving 17 bases between. Germline CDR1 and CDR2: ENHRY and SYGVKD. The CDR3 loop is CAISGRGSSQYGYTF. The CDR3 DNA is TGTGCCATCAGTGGAAGGGGATCCAGTCAGTATGGCTACACCTTC.

This chain connects TRBV2 to TRBJ2-7; D may be TRBD1 or TRBD2 (6 bases each). V lost 4 bases to trimming and J lost 0 bases, with 13 bases between them. The CDR3 totals 15 residues. The V gene's germline CDR1 is SNHLY and CDR2 FYNNEI. Here the CDR3 DNA reads TGTGCCAGCAGTGTGAACGGGGGCAGCTCCTACGAGCAGTACTTC. Amino acids: CASSVNGGSSYEQYF.

Comment on this clonotype: A junction end diverges from the germline sequence, so it may reflect a read error. This rearrangement joins TRBV5-1 to TRBJ1-2; D gene uncertain. CDR1 and CDR2 (germline): SGHRS, YFSETQ. This CDR3 has 17 residues. The CDR3: CASSLASGSHANYGYTF. Written as DNA, the CDR3 is TGTGCCAGCAGCTTGGCTTCAGGTTCCCATGCTAACTATGGCTACACCTTC.

This clonotype showed up just a few times. J is TRBJ2-3 and V is TRBV5-8; 9 positions agree with TRBD2. CDR3 length equals 16 residues. Germline lookup yields CDR1 SGHTS and CDR2 YDEGEE. Losses at the gene ends were 7 bases for V and 1 base for J; bases not matched to a gene: 10. The CDR3 bases are TGTGCCAGCCGGGGGATAGCGGGGGCCCGCACAGATACGCAGTATTTT. Its protein is CASRGIAGARTDTQYF.

A remark on this clonotype: The junction departs from germline at one end; a sequencing error may be responsible. This rearrangement joins TRBV10-1 to TRBJ2-1; 13 bases line up with TRBD2. CDR3 length equals 15 residues. Germline V gene data show CDR1 as WNHNN and CDR2 as SYGVQD (reference sequence). In nucleotides, the CDR3 is TGCGCGAGCAGTGGAGGACTAGCGGGGGACGGTGAGCAGTTCTTC. This translates into CASSGGLAGDGEQFF.

This clonotype has ten or more counts. The J gene is TRBJ2-3, the V gene TRBV6-2 or TRBV6-3; no clear D. Per germline, CDR1 MNHEY and CDR2 SVGEGT. This CDR3 is 13 amino acids long. The ends were cut back, 6 bases at V and 0 bases at J, with 7 bases in the middle. The CDR3 loop is CASRRKSTDTQYF. CDR3 in DNA: TGTGCCAGCAGACGGAAAAGCACAGATACGCAGTATTTT.

The sample holds one count of this clonotype. The chain uses TRBV29-1 and TRBJ1-2, with a tentative D call TRBD1 (6 bases). CDR1 and CDR2 (germline): SQVTM, ANQGSEA. The length of the CDR3 is 11 residues. V gave up 5 bases and J gave up 8 bases, with 12 bases separating them. The CDR3 region is CSVLSGDGYTF. CDR3 bases: TGCAGCGTTTTGTCAGGGGACGGCTACACCTTC.

Concerning this clonotype: A much larger clone is a single base away; this may be a read error. This chain connects TRBV9 to TRBJ2-5; 8 bases are a match to TRBD2. With 0 bases clipped from V and 10 bases from J, the junction kept 8 bases outside the gene matches. This CDR3 region has 14 residues. Germline-derived CDR1 and CDR2 are SGDLS and YYNGEE. CDR3 region: CASSVGLAPPIQYF. CDR3 DNA: TGTGCCAGCAGCGTAGGACTAGCGCCGCCGATCCAGTACTTC.

The chain joins TRBV24-1 to TRBJ1-5; no firm D call. This CDR3 contains 14 residues. V was pared by 3 bases and J by 5 bases, with 10 bases between. Germline-derived CDR1 and CDR2 are KGHDR and SFDVKD. CDR3 bases: TGTGCCACCAGTGATCCCTCGGGAGATCAGCCCCAGCATTTT. Encoded protein: CATSDPSGDQPQHF.

The chain recombines TRBV12-3 or TRBV12-4 with TRBJ1-5; possibly TRBD1 for D (5 bases). CDR3 length equals 12 residues. The V end lost 10 bases, the J end lost 4 bases, and 11 bases lay between the germline ends. The CDR3 DNA is TGTGCCATCGGTACAGGTAATCAGCCCCAGCATTTT. It is translated as CAIGTGNQPQHF.

The rearrangement uses TRBV2 and TRBJ2-1, with 7 nucleotides matching TRBD2. This CDR3 has 14 amino acids. Trimming removed 7 bases from V and 7 bases from J; junction bases left unmatched: 10. CDR1 and CDR2 (germline): SNHLY, FYNNEI. The CDR3 loop reads CASKRSGVSNEQFF. CDR3 in DNA: TGTGCCAGCAAACGGAGCGGGGTTTCGAATGAGCAGTTCTTC.

This clonotype was seen many times. The J gene is TRBJ1-2, the V gene TRBV5-1; TRBD1 is a possible D gene (5 bases). This CDR3 has 13 residues. V was shortened by 4 bases and J by 2 bases, with 9 bases between the two germline ends. Germline CDR1 reads SGHRS; CDR2 reads YFSETQ. The CDR3 protein is CASSPDTNYGYTF. The CDR3 region has the DNA TGCGCCAGCAGCCCGGACACCAACTATGGCTACACCTTC.

This clonotype was counted ten times or more. The chain couples TRBV11-2 to TRBJ1-3; D remains unclear. In germline, CDR1 is SGHAT, CDR2 FQNNGV. V was pared by 2 bases and J by 0 bases, with 2 bases between. This CDR3 has 13 residues. CDR3 residues: CASSLSSGNTIYF. Here the CDR3 DNA reads TGTGCCAGCAGCTTATCCTCTGGAAACACCATATATTTT.

As regards this clonotype: Its ends do not fully match the called genes, so a read error is possible. This chain joins TRBV24-1 and TRBJ2-1; TRBD2 might be the D (7 bases). Germline V lookup: CDR1 KGHDR, CDR2 SFDVKD. The length of the CDR3 is 15 residues. The CDR3 loop is CASSPVGGRLNGQFF. In nucleotides, the CDR3 is TGTGCCAGCAGCCCCGTCGGGGGGCGCCTCAATGGGCAGTTCTTC.

Regarding this clonotype: This may be a read error: a much more frequent sequence differs by one nucleotide. This chain joins TRBV11-2 and TRBJ2-1; TRBD1 matches 7 bases. This CDR3 contains 12 residues. Germline V lookup: CDR1 SGHAT, CDR2 FQNNGV. V gave up 1 base and J gave up 15 bases; unmatched junction bases: 6. CDR3 sequence (DNA): TGTGCCAGCAGCTTAGTAGACGAGGGGGCGTTCTTC. Amino acid sequence: CASSLVDEGAFF.

This clonotype has ten or more counts. The rearrangement links TRBV6-2 or TRBV6-3 to TRBJ1-6; D not certain. Germline CDR1 MNHEY, CDR2 SVGEGT. The CDR3 totals 15 residues. V lost 6 bases, J lost 3 bases, and 12 bases lay in between. CDR3 amino acids: CASSLGRGYNSPLHF. The CDR3 coding sequence is TGTGCCAGCAGCCTCGGACGGGGCTATAATTCACCCCTCCACTTT.